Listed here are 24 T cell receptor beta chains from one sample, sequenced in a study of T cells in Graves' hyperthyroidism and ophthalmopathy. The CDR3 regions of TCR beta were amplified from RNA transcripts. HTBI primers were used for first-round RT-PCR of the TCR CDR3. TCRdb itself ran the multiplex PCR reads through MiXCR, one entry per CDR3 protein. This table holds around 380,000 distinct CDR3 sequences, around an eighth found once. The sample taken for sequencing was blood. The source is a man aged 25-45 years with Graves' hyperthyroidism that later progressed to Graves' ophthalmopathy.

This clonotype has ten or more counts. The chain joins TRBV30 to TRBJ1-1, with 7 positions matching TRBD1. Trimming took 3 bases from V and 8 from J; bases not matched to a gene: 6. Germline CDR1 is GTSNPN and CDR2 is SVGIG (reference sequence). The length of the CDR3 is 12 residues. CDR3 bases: TGTGCCTGGAGCTCCGGGACAGAAGAAGCTTTCTTT. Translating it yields CAWSSGTEEAFF.

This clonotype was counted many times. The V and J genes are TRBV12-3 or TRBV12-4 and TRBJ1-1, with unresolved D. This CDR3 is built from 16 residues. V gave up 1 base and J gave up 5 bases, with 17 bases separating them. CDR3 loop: CASSLGRGRVGTEAFF. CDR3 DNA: TGTGCCAGCAGTTTAGGTCGAGGGCGGGTGGGGACTGAAGCTTTCTTT.

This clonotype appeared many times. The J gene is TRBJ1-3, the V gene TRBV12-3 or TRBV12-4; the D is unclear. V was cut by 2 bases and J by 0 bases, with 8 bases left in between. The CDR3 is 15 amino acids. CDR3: CASSLRATSGNTIYF. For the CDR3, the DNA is TGTGCCAGCAGTTTACGAGCGACCTCTGGAAACACCATATATTTT.

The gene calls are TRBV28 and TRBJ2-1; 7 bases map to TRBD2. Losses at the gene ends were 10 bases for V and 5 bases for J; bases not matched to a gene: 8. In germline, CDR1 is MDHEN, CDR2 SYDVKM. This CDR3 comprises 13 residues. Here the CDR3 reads CAIGTTEDNEQFF. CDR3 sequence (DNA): TGTGCCATCGGGACTACGGAGGACAATGAGCAGTTCTTC. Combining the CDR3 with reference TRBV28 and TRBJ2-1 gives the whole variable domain DVKVTQSSRYLVKRTGEKVFLECVQDMDHENMFWYRQDPGLGLRLIYFSYDVKMKEKGDIPEGYSVSREKKERFSLILESASTNQTSMYLCAIGTTEDNEQFFGPGTRLTVL.

CDR3 nucleotide sequence: TGTGCCAGCAGCTCGGGCGAAAGCTCCTACGAGCAGTACTTC. Its protein product is CASSSGESSYEQYF. The chain employs TRBV11-2 and TRBJ2-7; no firm D call. The CDR3 contains 14 residues. V was pared by 4 bases and J by 0 bases, with 10 bases between. The germline V gene has CDR1 SGHAT and CDR2 FQNNGV.

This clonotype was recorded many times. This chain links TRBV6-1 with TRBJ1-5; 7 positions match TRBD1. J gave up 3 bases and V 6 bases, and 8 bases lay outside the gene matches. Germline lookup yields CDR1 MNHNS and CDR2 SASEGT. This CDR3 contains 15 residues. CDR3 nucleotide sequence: TGTGCCAGCAGCCCCCGACAGGGTCACAATCAGCCCCAGCATTTT. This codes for CASSPRQGHNQPQHF.

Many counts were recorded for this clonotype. CDR3 nucleotide sequence: TGTGCCAGCGGGATTACAAGCACAGATACGCAGTATTTT. It encodes CASGITSTDTQYF. The chain joins TRBV12-3 or TRBV12-4 to TRBJ2-3; no reliable D call. This CDR3 is built from 13 residues. Trimming left V 8 bases short and J 0 bases short, with 9 bases between.

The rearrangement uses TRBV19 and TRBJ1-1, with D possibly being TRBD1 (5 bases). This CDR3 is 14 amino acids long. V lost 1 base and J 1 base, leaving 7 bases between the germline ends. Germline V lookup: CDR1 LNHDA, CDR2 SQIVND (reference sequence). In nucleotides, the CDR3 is TGTGCCAGTAGTATAGGACAGCCGAACACTGAAGCTTTCTTT. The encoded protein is CASSIGQPNTEAFF.

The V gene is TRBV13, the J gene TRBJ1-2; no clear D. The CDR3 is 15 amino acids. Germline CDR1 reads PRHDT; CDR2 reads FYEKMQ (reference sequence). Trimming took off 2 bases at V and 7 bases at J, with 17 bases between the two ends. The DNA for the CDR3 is TGTGCCAGCAGCTTATTTGCCCAGGCTTTGCGTGGCTACACCTTC. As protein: CASSLFAQALRGYTF.

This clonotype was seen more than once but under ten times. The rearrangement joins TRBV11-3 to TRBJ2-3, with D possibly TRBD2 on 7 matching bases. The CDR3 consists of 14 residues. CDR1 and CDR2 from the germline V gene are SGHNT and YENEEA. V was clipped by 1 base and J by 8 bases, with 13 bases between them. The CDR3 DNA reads TGTGCCAGCAGCTTAGTCCGGGGGGCCGGTACGCAGTATTTT. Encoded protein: CASSLVRGAGTQYF.

The CDR3 region is CSAGSGTGSEKLFF. The CDR3 nucleotides are TGCAGTGCAGGATCCGGGACAGGGAGTGAAAAACTGTTTTTT. J is TRBJ1-4 and V is TRBV20-1; TRBD1 aligns across 9 bases. Germline assignment: CDR1 DFQATT and CDR2 SNEGSKA (reference sequence). J gave up 7 bases and V 6 bases, and 9 bases lay outside the gene matches. The CDR3 runs to 14 residues.

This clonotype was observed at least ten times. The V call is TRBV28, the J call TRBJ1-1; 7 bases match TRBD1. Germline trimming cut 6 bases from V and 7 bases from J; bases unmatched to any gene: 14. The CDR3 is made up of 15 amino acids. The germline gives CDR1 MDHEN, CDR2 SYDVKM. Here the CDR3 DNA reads TGTGCCAGCAGAACTCCGGGACAGAGGGAGGTTGAAGCTTTCTTT. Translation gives CASRTPGQREVEAFF.

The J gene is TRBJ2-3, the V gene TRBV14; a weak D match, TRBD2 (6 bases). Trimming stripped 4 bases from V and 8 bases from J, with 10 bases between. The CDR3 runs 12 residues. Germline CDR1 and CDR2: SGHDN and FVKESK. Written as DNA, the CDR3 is TGTGCCAGCAGCCGACTAGGAGGTACGCAGTATTTT. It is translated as CASSRLGGTQYF.

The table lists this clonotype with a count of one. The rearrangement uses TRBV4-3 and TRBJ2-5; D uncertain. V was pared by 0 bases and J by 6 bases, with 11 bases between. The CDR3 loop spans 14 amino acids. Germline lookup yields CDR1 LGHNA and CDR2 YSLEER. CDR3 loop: CASSQETSTQTQYF. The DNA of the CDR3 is TGCGCCAGCAGCCAAGAGACGAGTACCCAGACCCAGTACTTC.

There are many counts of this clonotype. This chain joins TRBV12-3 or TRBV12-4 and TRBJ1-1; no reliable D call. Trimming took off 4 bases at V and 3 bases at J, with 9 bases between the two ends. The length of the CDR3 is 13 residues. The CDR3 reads CASSSGKYTEAFF. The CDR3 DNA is TGTGCCAGCAGTTCCGGGAAATACACTGAAGCTTTCTTT.

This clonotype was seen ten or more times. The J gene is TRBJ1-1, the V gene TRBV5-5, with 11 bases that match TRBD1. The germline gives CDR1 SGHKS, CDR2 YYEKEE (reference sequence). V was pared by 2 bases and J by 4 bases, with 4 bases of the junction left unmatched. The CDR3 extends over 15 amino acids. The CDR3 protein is CASSFPGTGGTEAFF. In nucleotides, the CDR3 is TGTGCCAGCAGCTTCCCCGGGACAGGGGGCACTGAAGCTTTCTTT. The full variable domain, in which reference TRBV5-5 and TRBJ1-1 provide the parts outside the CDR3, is DAGVTQSPTHLIKTRGQQVTLRCSPISGHKSVSWYQQVLGQGPQFIFQYYEKEERGRGNFPDRFSARQFPNYSSELNVNALLLGDSALYLCASSFPGTGGTEAFFGQGTRLTVV.

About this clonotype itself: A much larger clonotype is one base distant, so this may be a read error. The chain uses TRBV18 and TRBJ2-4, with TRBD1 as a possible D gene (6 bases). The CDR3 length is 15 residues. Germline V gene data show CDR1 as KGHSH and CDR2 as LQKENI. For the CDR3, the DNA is TGTGCCAGCTCACTAGATCCCAGGGGTGGAAACATTCAGTGCTTC. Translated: CASSLDPRGGNIQCF.

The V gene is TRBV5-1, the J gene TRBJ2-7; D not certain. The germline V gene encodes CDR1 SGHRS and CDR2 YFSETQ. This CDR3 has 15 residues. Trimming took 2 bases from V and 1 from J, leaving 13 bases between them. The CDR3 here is CASSLTGQKSYEQYF. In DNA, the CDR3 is TGCGCCAGCAGCTTAACCGGGCAAAAGTCCTACGAGCAGTACTTC.

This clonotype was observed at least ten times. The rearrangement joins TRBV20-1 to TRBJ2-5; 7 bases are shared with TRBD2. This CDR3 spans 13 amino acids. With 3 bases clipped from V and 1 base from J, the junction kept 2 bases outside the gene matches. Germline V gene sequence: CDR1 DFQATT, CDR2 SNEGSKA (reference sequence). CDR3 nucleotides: TGCAGTGCTAGTTCGGGGGGCCAAGAGACCCAGTACTTC. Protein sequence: CSASSGGQETQYF.

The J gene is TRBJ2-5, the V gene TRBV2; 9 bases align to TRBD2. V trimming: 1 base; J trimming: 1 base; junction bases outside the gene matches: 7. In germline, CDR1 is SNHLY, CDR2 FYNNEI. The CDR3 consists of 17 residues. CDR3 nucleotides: TGTGCCAGCAGTGAAGGGGCGTCTAGCGGGGCCCAAGAGACCCAGTACTTC. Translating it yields CASSEGASSGAQETQYF.

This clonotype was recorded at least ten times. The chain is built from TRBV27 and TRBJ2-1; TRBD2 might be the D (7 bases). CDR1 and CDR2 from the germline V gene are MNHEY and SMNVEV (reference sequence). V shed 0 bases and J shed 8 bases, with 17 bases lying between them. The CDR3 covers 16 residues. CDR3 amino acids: CASSLSAGGRSDEQFF. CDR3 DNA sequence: TGTGCCAGCAGTTTATCGGCCGGGGGGCGTAGTGATGAGCAGTTCTTC.

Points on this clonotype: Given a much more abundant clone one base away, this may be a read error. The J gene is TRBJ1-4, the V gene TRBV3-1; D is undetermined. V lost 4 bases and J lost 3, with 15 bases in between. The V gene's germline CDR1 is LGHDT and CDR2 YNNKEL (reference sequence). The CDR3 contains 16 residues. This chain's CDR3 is CASSLAFWSANEKLFF. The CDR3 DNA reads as TGTGCCAGCAGCCTCGCCTTTTGGTCAGCTAATGAAAAACTGTTTTTT.

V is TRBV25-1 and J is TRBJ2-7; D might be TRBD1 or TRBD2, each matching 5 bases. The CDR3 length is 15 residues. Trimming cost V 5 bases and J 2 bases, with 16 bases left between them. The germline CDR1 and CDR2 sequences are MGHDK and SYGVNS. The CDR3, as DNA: TGTGCCAGCAGTCCCCCCGGGACCTCCACCTACGAGCAGTACTTC. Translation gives CASSPPGTSTYEQYF.

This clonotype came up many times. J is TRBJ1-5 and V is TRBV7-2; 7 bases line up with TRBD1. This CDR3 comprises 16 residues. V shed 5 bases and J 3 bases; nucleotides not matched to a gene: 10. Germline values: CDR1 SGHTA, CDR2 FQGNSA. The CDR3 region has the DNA TGTGCCAGCAGCCTTGCAGGGACAGCAGTCAATCAGCCCCAGCATTTT. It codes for CASSLAGTAVNQPQHF.